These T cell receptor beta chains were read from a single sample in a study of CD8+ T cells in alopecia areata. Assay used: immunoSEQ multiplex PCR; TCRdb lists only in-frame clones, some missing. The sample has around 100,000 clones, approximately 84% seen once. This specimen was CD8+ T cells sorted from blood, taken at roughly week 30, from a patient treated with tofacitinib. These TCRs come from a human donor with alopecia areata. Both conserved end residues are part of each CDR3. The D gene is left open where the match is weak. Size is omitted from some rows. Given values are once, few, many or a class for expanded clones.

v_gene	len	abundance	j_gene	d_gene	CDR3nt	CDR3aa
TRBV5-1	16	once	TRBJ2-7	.	TGCGCCAGCAGCTTGGCACAGCTGATGACCTCCTACGAGCAGTACTTC	CASSLAQLMTSYEQYF
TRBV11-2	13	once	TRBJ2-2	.	TGTGCCAGCAGCCCACAGGGTGCCGGGGAGCTGTTTTTT	CASSPQGAGELFF
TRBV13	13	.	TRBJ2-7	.	TGTGCCAGCAGCACCCGGGACTCCTACGAGCAGTACTTC	CASSTRDSYEQYF
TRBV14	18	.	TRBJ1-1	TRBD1	TGTGCCAGCAGCCCCACACCGGGACAGGGGGCTCGGGACACTGAAGCTTTCTTT	CASSPTPGQGARDTEAFF
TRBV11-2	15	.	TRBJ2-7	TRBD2	TGTGCCAGCAACAAGAATAGCGGGAGTTCCTACGAGCAGTACTTC	CASNKNSGSSYEQYF
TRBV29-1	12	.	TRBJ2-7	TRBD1	TGCAGCGTTGTGATCTCAGGGGGCGAGCAGTACTTC	CSVVISGGEQYF
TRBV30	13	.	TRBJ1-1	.	TGTGCCTGGAGTGTAGTGGGGGCCACTGAAGCTTTCTTT	CAWSVVGATEAFF
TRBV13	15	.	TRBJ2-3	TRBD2	TGTGCCAGCAGCTTACCGACTAGCGGCACAGATACGCAGTATTTT	CASSLPTSGTDTQYF
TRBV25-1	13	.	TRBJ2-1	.	TGTGCCAGCAGTGAATCTCTAGCAGGAGAGCAGTTCTTC	CASSESLAGEQFF
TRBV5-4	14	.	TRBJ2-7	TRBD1	TGTGCCAGCTCCCCCGGACAGGCGACCTACGAGCAGTACTTC	CASSPGQATYEQYF
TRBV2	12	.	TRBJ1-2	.	TGTGCCAGCAGTGGCATATTCCATGGCTACACCTTC	CASSGIFHGYTF
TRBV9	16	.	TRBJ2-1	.	TGTGCCAGCAGCGGTTCCGGGACTCTAGTTTACAATGAGCAGTTCTTC	CASSGSGTLVYNEQFF
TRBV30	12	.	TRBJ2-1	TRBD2	TGTGCTCGGGGGGATACCTACAATGAGCAGTTCTTC	CARGDTYNEQFF
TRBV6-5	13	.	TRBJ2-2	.	TGTGCCAGCAGTTTCCAAAACACCGGGGAGCTGTTTTTT	CASSFQNTGELFF
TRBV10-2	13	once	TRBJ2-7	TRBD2	TGCGCCAGCCTAGCGGGAGGATCTTACGAGCAGTACTTC	CASLAGGSYEQYF
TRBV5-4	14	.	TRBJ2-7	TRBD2	TGTGCCAGCAGCTCGACTAGCGGGGGCCTCGAGCAGTACTTC	CASSSTSGGLEQYF
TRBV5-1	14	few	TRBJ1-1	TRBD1	TGCGCCAGCAGCGACGGGACAGGGGACATTGAAGCTTTCTTT	CASSDGTGDIEAFF
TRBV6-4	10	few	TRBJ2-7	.	TGTGCCAGCCGCCCGGGTGAGCAGTACTTC	CASRPGEQYF
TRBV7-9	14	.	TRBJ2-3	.	TGTGCCAGCAGCTTAGCCGGGAGAACAGATACGCAGTATTTT	CASSLAGRTDTQYF
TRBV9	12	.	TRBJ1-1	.	TGTGCCAGCAGCTCCGGGACGGCAGAAGCTTTCTTT	CASSSGTAEAFF
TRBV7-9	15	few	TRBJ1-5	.	TGTGCCAGCAGCTTAGAGGGCAAATGGGGTCAGCCCCAGCATTTT	CASSLEGKWGQPQHF
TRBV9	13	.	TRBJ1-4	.	TGTGCCAGCAGCACCCGATCAGAGGAAAAACTGTTTTTT	CASSTRSEEKLFF
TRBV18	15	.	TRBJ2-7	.	TGTGCCAGCTCACCCCCCGACAGGACCTTATACGAGCAGTACTTC	CASSPPDRTLYEQYF
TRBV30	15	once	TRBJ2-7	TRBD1	TGTGCCTGGACTCATCCCGGGACAGGACCCTACGAGCAGTACTTC	CAWTHPGTGPYEQYF
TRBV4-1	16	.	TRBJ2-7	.	TGCGCCAGCAGCCAAGAACTTGGCGGGGCCTCCTACGAGCAGTACTTC	CASSQELGGASYEQYF
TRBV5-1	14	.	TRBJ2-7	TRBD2	TGCGCCAGCAGGATGGGACTAGCGGCCTACGAGCAGTACTTC	CASRMGLAAYEQYF
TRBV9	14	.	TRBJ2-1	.	TGTGCCAGCACCAATAGGGACCACTACAATGAGCAGTTCTTC	CASTNRDHYNEQFF
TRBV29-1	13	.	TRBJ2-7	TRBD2	TGCAGCGTCCCTGGACTAGCGGGTTACGAGCAGTACTTC	CSVPGLAGYEQYF
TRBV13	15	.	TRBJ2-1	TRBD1	TGTGCCAGCAGCCCCCGGGACAGAGCCTACAATGAGCAGTTCTTC	CASSPRDRAYNEQFF
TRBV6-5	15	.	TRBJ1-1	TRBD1	TGTGCCAGCAGTTCCCCACAGGGGGGGAACACTGAAGCTTTCTTT	CASSSPQGGNTEAFF
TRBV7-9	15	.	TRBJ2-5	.	TGTGCCAGCAGTTCCCGACTGCTTCGAGAGAAGACCCAGTACTTC	CASSSRLLREKTQYF
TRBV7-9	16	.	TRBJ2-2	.	TGTGCCAGCAGCCCCTTTGAGGTTGGGGGTACCGGGGAGCTGTTTTTT	CASSPFEVGGTGELFF
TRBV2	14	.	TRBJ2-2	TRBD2	TGTGCCTTCGCCCGGGAGGGCGACACCGGGGAGCTGTTTTTT	CAFAREGDTGELFF
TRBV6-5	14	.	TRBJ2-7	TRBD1	TGTGCCAGCAGTTACTCGACGCAGGGGGCCGAGCAGTACTTC	CASSYSTQGAEQYF
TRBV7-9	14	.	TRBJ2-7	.	TGTGCCAGCAGCCCGAAGGACAGAAGCTACGAGCAGTACTTC	CASSPKDRSYEQYF
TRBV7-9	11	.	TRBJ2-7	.	TGTGCCAGCAGCGCTCTCGACGAGCAGTACTTC	CASSALDEQYF
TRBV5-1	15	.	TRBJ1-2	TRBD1	TGCGCCAGCAGCTTTTTCGGGACAGAAGACTATGGCTACACCTTC	CASSFFGTEDYGYTF
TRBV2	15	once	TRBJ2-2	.	TGTGCCAGCATGAACATAGGGGGTTCGACCGGGGAGCTGTTTTTT	CASMNIGGSTGELFF
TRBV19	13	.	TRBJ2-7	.	TGTGCCATTAGGGCCCCCGACTCCTACGAGCAGTACTTC	CAIRAPDSYEQYF
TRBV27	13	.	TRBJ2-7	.	TGTGCCAGCAGTTTATCTCCTACCTACGAGCAGTACTTC	CASSLSPTYEQYF
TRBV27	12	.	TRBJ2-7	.	TGTGCCAGCGGCCGCCACTCATACGAGCAGTACTTC	CASGRHSYEQYF
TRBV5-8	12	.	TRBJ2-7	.	TGTGCCAGCAGCCTAGGGACTTCTGAGCAGTACTTC	CASSLGTSEQYF
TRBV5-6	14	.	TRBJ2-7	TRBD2	TGTGCCAGCAGTTACGGGACTAGCGGCTACGAGCAGTGCTTC	CASSYGTSGYEQCF
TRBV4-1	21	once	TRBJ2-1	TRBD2	TGCGCCAGCAGCCAAGAAACGACTAGCGGGGGGGCCTTGAGCTCCTACAATGAGCAGTTCTTC	CASSQETTSGGALSSYNEQFF
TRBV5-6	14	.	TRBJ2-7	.	TGTGCCAGCAGCTTAACCGGGACGCCCTACGAGCAGTACTTC	CASSLTGTPYEQYF
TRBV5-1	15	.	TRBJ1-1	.	TGCGCCAGCAGCTTGGGAGTGGGGACGGACACTGAAGCTTTCTTT	CASSLGVGTDTEAFF
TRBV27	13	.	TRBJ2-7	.	TGTGCCAGCAGTTTCGCTAGCACCTCCGAGCAGTACTTC	CASSFASTSEQYF
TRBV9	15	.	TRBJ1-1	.	TGTGCCAGCAGCGTAGGAGATCTAGGGAACACTGAAGCTTTCTTT	CASSVGDLGNTEAFF
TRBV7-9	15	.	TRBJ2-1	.	TGTGCCAGCAGCCTACAGACAGCCTCCTACAATGAGCAGTTCTTC	CASSLQTASYNEQFF
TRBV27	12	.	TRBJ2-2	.	TGTGCCAGCAGTTTATCCGGCGGGGAGCTGTTTTTT	CASSLSGGELFF
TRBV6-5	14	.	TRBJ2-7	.	TGTGCCAGCAGTCCCCGAGGAGAGGCCTACGAGCAGTACTTC	CASSPRGEAYEQYF
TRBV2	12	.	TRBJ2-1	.	TGTGCCAGCAGTGAGAGTTTCAATGAGCAGTTCTTC	CASSESFNEQFF
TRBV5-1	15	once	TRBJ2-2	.	TGCGCCAGCAGCTTGTTGTGGGAAAACACCGGGGAGTTGGTTTTT	CASSLLWENTGELVF
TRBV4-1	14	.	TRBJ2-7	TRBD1	TGCGCCAGCAGCCAAGCGGGACAGGGGGACGAGCAGTACTTC	CASSQAGQGDEQYF
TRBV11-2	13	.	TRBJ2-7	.	TGTGCCAGCAGCTTAGGTTTTTCCGTCGAGCAGTACTTC	CASSLGFSVEQYF